Listed below are T cell receptor beta chains from one sample, sequenced in a study of T cell changes during pregnancy in multiple sclerosis. Profiled with immunoSEQ multiplex PCR; TCRdb holds only in-frame clones, not every one. The sample holds tens of thousands of clones; roughly 92% are singletons and the top ten take just over 2%. Sequencing was performed on peripheral blood, taken after pregnancy. The receptors come from a female donor with multiple sclerosis, enrolled in a pregnancy study. Each CDR3 is given with its conserved first and last residue. Each record gives: CDR3 length, clone size, D gene, V gene, J gene, CDR3 protein, CDR3 DNA. The D gene is left open where the match is weak. Not all rows give a size; the values are once, few, many and, for expanded clones, a class.

>13|.|.|TRBV28|TRBJ2-7
CASFTQRWTEQYF
TGTGCCAGCTTTACTCAGCGGTGGACGGAGCAGTACTTC
>14|once|.|TRBV18|TRBJ1-2
CASSRQQSNYGYTF
TGTGCCAGCTCCCGACAGCAATCTAACTATGGCTACACCTTC
>13|.|.|TRBV30|TRBJ1-5
CAWSAVANQPQHF
TGTGCCTGGAGCGCAGTAGCCAATCAGCCCCAGCATTTT
>15|.|.|TRBV19|TRBJ1-3
CASTITARSGNTIYF
TGTGCCAGTACCATTACAGCACGCTCTGGAAACACCATATATTTT
>13|.|.|TRBV29-1|TRBJ1-1
CSVEGARGTEAFF
TGCAGCGTTGAGGGGGCCCGGGGCACTGAAGCTTTCTTT
>16|once|TRBD2|TRBV4-1|TRBJ2-7
CASSQDTTGGTYEQYF
TGCGCCAGCAGCCAAGATACCACGGGAGGTACCTACGAGCAGTACTTC
>15|.|.|TRBV18|TRBJ2-6
CASSPQGAGANVLTF
TGTGCCAGCTCACCACAGGGGGCTGGGGCCAACGTCCTGACTTTC
>13|.|TRBD1|TRBV30|TRBJ1-1
CAWSDRVYTEAFF
TGTGCCTGGAGCGACAGGGTTTACACTGAAGCTTTCTTT
>14|.|.|TRBV13|TRBJ2-1
CASSPGTSYNEQFF
TGTGCCAGCAGTCCAGGGACTTCCTACAATGAGCAGTTCTTC
>16|.|TRBD2|TRBV6-1|TRBJ2-4
CASSARSLAGGGIQYF
TGTGCCAGCAGTGCCCGTTCTCTAGCGGGAGGGGGCATTCAGTACTTC
>14|.|.|TRBV29-1|TRBJ1-1
CSVALRVGNTEAFF
TGCAGCGTTGCACTCAGGGTCGGGAACACTGAAGCTTTCTTT
>15|.|.|TRBV7-6|TRBJ1-2
CASSFPFDRNYGYTF
TGTGCCAGCAGCTTCCCCTTTGACAGGAACTATGGCTACACCTTC
>15|.|.|TRBV5-1|TRBJ1-3
CASSPRVTSGNTIYF
TGCGCCAGCAGCCCCAGGGTTACCTCTGGAAACACCATATATTTT
>12|.|TRBD1|TRBV12-5|TRBJ2-4
CASAGTVNIQYF
TGTGCTAGTGCCGGGACAGTAAACATTCAGTACTTC
>14|.|TRBD2|TRBV10-2|TRBJ2-5
CATFSGGAAETQYF
TGCGCCACCTTTAGCGGGGGGGCCGCCGAGACCCAGTACTTC
>12|.|TRBD1|TRBV11-3|TRBJ1-1
CASSSGTGEAFF
TGTGCCAGCAGCTCCGGGACAGGGGAAGCTTTCTTT
>17|.|.|TRBV6-4|TRBJ2-4
CASSPTRGGVAKNIQYF
TGTGCCAGCAGTCCCACGCGAGGAGGTGTAGCCAAAAACATTCAGTACTTC
>13|.|.|TRBV18|TRBJ2-5
CASSPPDRETQYF
TGTGCCAGCTCACCACCGGACAGAGAGACCCAGTACTTC
>15|.|.|TRBV27|TRBJ1-2
CASSLVRAPNYGYTF
TGTGCCAGCAGTTTAGTGAGGGCCCCTAACTATGGCTACACCTTC
>14|.|.|TRBV4-3|TRBJ2-2
CASSQDEYTGELFF
TGCGCCAGCAGCCAAGATGAGTACACCGGGGAGCTGTTTTTT
>12|.|.|TRBV29-1|TRBJ2-7
CSGLSGNYEQYF
TGCAGCGGATTAAGCGGAAACTACGAGCAGTACTTC
>15|once|TRBD2|TRBV5-6|TRBJ2-3
CASSLSGRTTDTQYF
TGTGCCAGCAGCTTGTCCGGGAGGACAACAGATACGCAGTATTTT
>13|.|.|TRBV10-3|TRBJ1-1
CAITPGGNTEAFF
TGTGCCATCACCCCCGGTGGGAACACTGAAGCTTTCTTT
>16|.|TRBD2|TRBV5-1|TRBJ2-7
CASSLGTSGPSYEQYF
TGCGCCAGCAGCTTGGGGACTAGCGGGCCTTCCTACGAGCAGTACTTC
>14|.|TRBD1|TRBV18|TRBJ2-5
CASSPGTGRETQYF
TGTGCCAGCTCACCAGGGACAGGGAGGGAGACCCAGTACTTC
>16|.|.|TRBV6-5|TRBJ2-3
CASSYRGRGGTDTQYF
TGTGCCAGCAGTTACCGGGGCAGGGGTGGCACAGATACGCAGTATTTT
>12|.|.|TRBV19|TRBJ2-2
CAGQINTGELFF
TGTGCCGGACAGATTAACACCGGGGAGCTGTTTTTT
>15|.|.|TRBV6-6|TRBJ2-3
CASSYGTGGADTQYF
TGTGCCAGCAGTTACGGAACAGGGGGGGCAGATACGCAGTATTTT
>15|.|TRBD1|TRBV7-9|TRBJ1-1
CASSPGTGKNTEAFF
TGTGCCAGCAGCCCCGGGACAGGGAAGAACACTGAAGCTTTCTTT
>14|.|TRBD1|TRBV7-8|TRBJ2-7
CASSQQGITYEQYF
TGTGCCAGCAGTCAACAGGGGATCACTTACGAGCAGTACTTC
>12|.|.|TRBV30|TRBJ1-2
CAWIRGGYGYTF
TGTGCCTGGATAAGAGGGGGCTATGGCTACACCTTC
>15|.|.|TRBV7-8|TRBJ1-2
CASSFSAGGGYGYTF
TGTGCCAGCAGCTTCTCGGCGGGGGGAGGCTATGGCTACACCTTC
>13|.|.|TRBV30|TRBJ1-4
CAWSGLVNEKLFF
TGTGCCTGGTCGGGACTGGTTAATGAAAAACTGTTTTTT
>15|.|.|TRBV2|TRBJ1-3
CATKSPYSSGNTIYF
TGTGCCACCAAAAGCCCATATAGCTCTGGAAACACCATATATTTT
>15|.|TRBD1|TRBV11-2|TRBJ1-1
CASSFQGAANTEAFF
TGTGCCAGCAGCTTTCAGGGGGCAGCGAACACTGAAGCTTTCTTT
>18|.|TRBD2|TRBV7-2|TRBJ2-1
CASSLAPPVAGLQVEQFF
TGTGCCAGCAGCTTAGCCCCCCCGGTAGCGGGACTTCAGGTTGAGCAGTTCTTC
>13|.|.|TRBV4-1|TRBJ2-1
CASSQSSVEEQFF
TGCGCCAGCAGCCAGAGTAGCGTGGAGGAGCAGTTCTTC
>17|.|.|TRBV19|TRBJ1-1
CASSMGSGGGGYAEAFF
TGTGCCAGTAGTATGGGGAGTGGCGGGGGTGGGTATGCTGAAGCTTTCTTT
>12|.|.|TRBV19|TRBJ2-5
CASTIACGTQYF
TGTGCCAGTACCATAGCCTGTGGGACCCAGTACTTC